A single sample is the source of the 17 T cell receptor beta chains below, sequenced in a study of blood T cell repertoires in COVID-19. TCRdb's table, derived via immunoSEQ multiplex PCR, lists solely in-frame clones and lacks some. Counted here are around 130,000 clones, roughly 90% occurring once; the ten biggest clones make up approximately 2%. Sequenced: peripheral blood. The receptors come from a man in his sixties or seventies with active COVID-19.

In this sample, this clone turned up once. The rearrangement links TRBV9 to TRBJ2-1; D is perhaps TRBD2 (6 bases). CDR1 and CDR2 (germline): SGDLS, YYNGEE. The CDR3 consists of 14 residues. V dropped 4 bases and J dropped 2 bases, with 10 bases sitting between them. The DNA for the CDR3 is TGTGCCAGCAGCTGGGGGGAGGCCTACAATGAGCAGTTCTTC. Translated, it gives CASSWGEAYNEQFF.

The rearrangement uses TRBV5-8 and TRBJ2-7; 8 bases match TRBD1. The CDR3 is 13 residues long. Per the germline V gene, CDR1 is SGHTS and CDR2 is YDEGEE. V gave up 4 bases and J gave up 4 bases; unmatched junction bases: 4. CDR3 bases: TGTGCCAGCAGCCGGGACAGGCCTTACGAGCAGTACTTC. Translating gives CASSRDRPYEQYF.

The CDR3 bases are TGTGCCAGCAGCAGTAGCGGGAGGGCCCATAGCACAGATACGCAGTATTTT. This translates into CASSSSGRAHSTDTQYF. The chain joins TRBV7-2 to TRBJ2-3; 11 positions match TRBD2. The CDR3 is 17 residues long. Germline V gene sequence: CDR1 SGHTA, CDR2 FQGNSA. After removal of 5 bases from V and 0 bases from J, the junction contained 7 bases not matched to a gene.

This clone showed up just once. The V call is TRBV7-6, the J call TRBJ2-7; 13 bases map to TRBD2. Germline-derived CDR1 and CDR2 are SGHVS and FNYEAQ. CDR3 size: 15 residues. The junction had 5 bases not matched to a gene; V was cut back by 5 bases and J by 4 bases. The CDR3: CASSPGLAGSYEQYF. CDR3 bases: TGTGCCAGCAGCCCGGGACTAGCGGGATCATACGAGCAGTACTTC.

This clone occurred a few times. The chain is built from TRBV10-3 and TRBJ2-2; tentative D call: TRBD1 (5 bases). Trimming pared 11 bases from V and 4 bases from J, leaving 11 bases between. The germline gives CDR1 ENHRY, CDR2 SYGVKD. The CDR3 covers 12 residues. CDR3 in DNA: TGTGCCGCACAGGCGTCCACCGGGGAGCTGTTTTTT. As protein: CAAQASTGELFF.

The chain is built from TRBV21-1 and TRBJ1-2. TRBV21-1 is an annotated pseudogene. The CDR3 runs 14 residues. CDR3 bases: TGTGCCAGCAGCAAAGTGGGTTGCGGGCGGGGCTACACCTTC. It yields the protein CASSKVGCGRGYTF.

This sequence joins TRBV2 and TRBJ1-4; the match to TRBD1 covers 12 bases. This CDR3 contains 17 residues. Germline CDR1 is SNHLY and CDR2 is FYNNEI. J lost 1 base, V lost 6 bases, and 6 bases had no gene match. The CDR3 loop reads CASSPGQGAGTNEKLFF. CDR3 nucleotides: TGTGCCAGCAGCCCGGGACAGGGGGCCGGAACTAATGAAAAACTGTTTTTT.

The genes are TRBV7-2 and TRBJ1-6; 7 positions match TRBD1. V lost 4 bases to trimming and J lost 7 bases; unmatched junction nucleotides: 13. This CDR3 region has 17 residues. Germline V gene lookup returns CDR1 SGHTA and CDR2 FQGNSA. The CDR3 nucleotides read TGTGCCAGCAGCTCAAAGACAGGGACTTTTATAAATTCACCCCTCCACTTT. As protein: CASSSKTGTFINSPLHF.

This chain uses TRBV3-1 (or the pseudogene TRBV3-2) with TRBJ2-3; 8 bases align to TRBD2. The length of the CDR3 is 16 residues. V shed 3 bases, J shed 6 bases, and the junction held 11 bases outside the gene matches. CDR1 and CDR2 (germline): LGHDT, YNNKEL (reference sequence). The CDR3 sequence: CASSHRAGVSPDTQYF. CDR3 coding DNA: TGTGCCAGCAGCCACCGAGCGGGAGTTTCCCCGGATACGCAGTATTTT.

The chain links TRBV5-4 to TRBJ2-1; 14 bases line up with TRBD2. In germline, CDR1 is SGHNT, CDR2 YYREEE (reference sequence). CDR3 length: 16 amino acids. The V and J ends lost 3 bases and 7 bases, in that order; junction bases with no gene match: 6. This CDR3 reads CASSWERLAGGNEQFF. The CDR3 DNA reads TGTGCCAGCAGCTGGGAACGACTAGCGGGAGGGAATGAGCAGTTCTTC.

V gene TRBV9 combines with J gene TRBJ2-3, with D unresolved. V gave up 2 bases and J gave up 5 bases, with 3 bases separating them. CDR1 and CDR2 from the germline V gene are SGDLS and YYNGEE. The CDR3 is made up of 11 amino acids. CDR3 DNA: TGTGCCAGCAGCGTCGGAGATACGCAGTATTTT. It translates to CASSVGDTQYF.

This CDR3 is CASRKTTSGRHEQYF. Written as DNA, the CDR3 is TGTGCCAGCAGAAAAACGACTAGCGGGAGGCACGAGCAGTACTTC. The chain joins TRBV11-2 to TRBJ2-7, with TRBD2 matching 13 bases. J lost 5 bases, V lost 6 bases, and 7 bases had no gene match. The CDR3 is 15 amino acids. From germline, CDR1 is SGHAT and CDR2 FQNNGV.

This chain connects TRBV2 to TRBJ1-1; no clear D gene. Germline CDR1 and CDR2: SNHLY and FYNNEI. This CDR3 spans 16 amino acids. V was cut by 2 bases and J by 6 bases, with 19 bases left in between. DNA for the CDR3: TGTGCCAGCAGTGAACTCACGACACGACCCCCGCCTGAAGCTTTCTTT. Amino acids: CASSELTTRPPPEAFF.

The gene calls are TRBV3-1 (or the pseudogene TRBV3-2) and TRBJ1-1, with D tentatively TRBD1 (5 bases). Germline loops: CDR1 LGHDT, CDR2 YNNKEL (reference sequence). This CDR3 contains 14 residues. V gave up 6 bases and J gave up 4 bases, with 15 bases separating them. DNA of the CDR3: TGTGCCAGCAGTCCAAATCAGGGATTCACTGAAGCTTTCTTT. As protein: CASSPNQGFTEAFF.

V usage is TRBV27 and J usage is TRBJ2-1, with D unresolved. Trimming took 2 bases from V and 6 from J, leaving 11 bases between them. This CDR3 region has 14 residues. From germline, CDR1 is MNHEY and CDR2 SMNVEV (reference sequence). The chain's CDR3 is CASSLTSSANEQFF. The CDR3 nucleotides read TGTGCCAGCAGTTTAACCTCTAGTGCCAATGAGCAGTTCTTC.

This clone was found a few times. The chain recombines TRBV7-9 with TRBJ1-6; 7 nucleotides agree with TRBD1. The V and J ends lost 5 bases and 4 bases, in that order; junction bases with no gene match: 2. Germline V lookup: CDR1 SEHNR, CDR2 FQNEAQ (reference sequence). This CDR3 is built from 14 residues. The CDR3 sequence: CASSPTGYNSPLHF. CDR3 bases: TGTGCCAGCAGCCCGACAGGGTATAATTCACCCCTCCACTTT.

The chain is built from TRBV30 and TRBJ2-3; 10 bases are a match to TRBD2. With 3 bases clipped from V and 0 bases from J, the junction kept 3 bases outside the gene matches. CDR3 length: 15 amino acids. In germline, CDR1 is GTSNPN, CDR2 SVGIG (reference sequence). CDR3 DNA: TGTGCCTGGAGGGCTAGCGGGAGCAGCACAGATACGCAGTATTTT. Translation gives CAWRASGSSTDTQYF.